This entry lists 20 T cell receptor beta chains sequenced from one sample in a study of blood T cell repertoires in COVID-19. Clones were sequenced by immunoSEQ multiplex PCR, and TCRdb holds only the in-frame ones, with some missing. The sample lists more than 15,000 clones, about 89% occurring once. Sequences were obtained from peripheral blood. These receptors originate from a human donor in a cohort sampled during active COVID-19.

In its sample, this clone was seen a few times. Other nucleotide sequences from this sample produce the same CDR3. This rearrangement joins TRBV11-2 to TRBJ2-7; TRBD2 matches 13 bases. Germline lookup yields CDR1 SGHAT and CDR2 FQNNGV. V trimming: 4 bases; J trimming: 7 bases; junction bases outside the gene matches: 7. The CDR3 has 15 amino acids. CDR3 protein: CASSYQGGLAGEQYV. The CDR3 DNA reads as TGTGCCAGCAGCTACCAAGGGGGACTAGCGGGAGAGCAGTACGTC.

The chain has TRBV5-6 and TRBJ2-5; 16 bases are a match to TRBD2. V lost 4 bases and J lost 5; bases outside the gene matches: 11. CDR3 length: 18 residues. Per the germline V gene, CDR1 is SGHDT and CDR2 is YYEEEE. The CDR3 bases are TGTGCCAGCAGCCGGGACCCGGGACTAGCGGGAGGGGAGGAGACCCAGTACTTC. It codes for CASSRDPGLAGGEETQYF.

This chain joins TRBV14 and TRBJ2-1; D possibly corresponds to TRBD1 (6 bases). Germline lookup yields CDR1 SGHDN and CDR2 FVKESK. V gave up 2 bases and J gave up 7 bases, with 12 bases separating them. The length of the CDR3 is 14 residues. Here the CDR3 DNA reads TGTGCCAGCAGCCAACCAACAGGGAAGAATGAGCAGTTCTTC. This gives the protein CASSQPTGKNEQFF.

The rearrangement links TRBV28 to TRBJ2-3, with 8 positions matching TRBD2. The CDR3 has 16 amino acids. The junction had 8 bases not matched to a gene; V was cut back by 2 bases and J by 4 bases. The germline CDR1 and CDR2 sequences are MDHEN and SYDVKM. CDR3 sequence (DNA): TGTGCCAGCAGTTTACCCCGGACTAGCCCCGCAGATACGCAGTATTTT. Protein sequence: CASSLPRTSPADTQYF.

V is TRBV5-1 and J is TRBJ2-3, with D unresolved. Looked up from germline, CDR1 is SGHRS and CDR2 is YFSETQ. V lost 3 bases to trimming and J lost 3 bases, with 11 bases between them. The CDR3 sequence is 14 residues long. This CDR3 is CASSSTSGTDTQYF. CDR3 sequence (DNA): TGCGCCAGCAGCTCCACTTCGGGTACAGATACGCAGTATTTT.

The V and J genes are TRBV27 and TRBJ1-2; possible D gene TRBD1, 6 bases. There are 15 residues in the CDR3. Germline loops: CDR1 MNHEY, CDR2 SMNVEV (reference sequence). Trimming left V 1 base short and J 5 bases short, with 14 bases between. The CDR3 bases are TGTGCCAGCAGTTTATACCAGGGGATCTCATATGGCTACACCTTC. As protein: CASSLYQGISYGYTF.

CDR3 sequence reads: CASSLGTGHNTDTQYF. In nucleotides, the CDR3 is TGTGCCAGCAGTTTAGGGACAGGGCACAACACAGATACGCAGTATTTT. The chain is built from TRBV28 and TRBJ2-3; 9 positions agree with TRBD1. CDR3 length: 16 amino acids. V was clipped by 2 bases and J by 2 bases; unmatched bases: 5. Germline CDR1 MDHEN, CDR2 SYDVKM.

In the case of this clone: Germline is not matched at one junction end, which may reflect a read error. DNA of the CDR3: TGTGCCAGCAGCTTAGGTGGGGGCCGGGTGTTC. This translates into CASSLGGGRVF. The J gene is TRBJ1-2, the V gene TRBV13; possibly TRBD1 for D (6 bases). Germline CDR1 and CDR2: PRHDT and FYEKMQ (reference sequence). This CDR3 is built from 11 residues.

V gene TRBV19 combines with J gene TRBJ1-2; perhaps TRBD1 as D (5 bases). Trimming shortened V by 3 bases and J by 5 bases, and 13 bases separated the two germline ends. The CDR3 spans 14 residues. The germline gives CDR1 LNHDA, CDR2 SQIVND (reference sequence). CDR3 region: CASSISGGDYGYTF. For the CDR3, the DNA is TGTGCCAGTAGTATCTCGGGGGGGGATTATGGCTACACCTTC.

The sample holds a few counts of this clone. The V and J genes are TRBV2 and TRBJ1-3; tentative D call: TRBD1 (5 bases). CDR3 length equals 15 residues. CDR1 and CDR2 (germline): SNHLY, FYNNEI. Trimming shortened V by 2 bases and J by 2 bases, and 10 bases separated the two germline ends. CDR3 sequence (DNA): TGTGCCAGCAGTGAAAGCGGGACTGCTGGAAACACCATATATTTT. Its protein is CASSESGTAGNTIYF.

About this clone: One end of the junction does not line up with germline, which may come from a read error. This chain connects TRBV2 to TRBJ2-3, with 8 bases fitting TRBD2. This CDR3 spans 13 amino acids. Germline-derived CDR1 and CDR2 are SNHLY and FYNNEI. This CDR3 reads CASSEDPREGLTF. The CDR3 DNA sequence: TGTGCCAGCAGTGAAGATCCCCGGGAGGGCCTCACTTTT. Variable domain in full (rest from reference TRBV2 and TRBJ2-3): EPEVTQTPSHQVTQMGQEVILRCVPISNHLYFYWYRQILGQKVEFLVSFYNNEISEKSEIFDDQFSVERPDGSNFTLKIRSTKLEDSAMYFCASSEDPREGLTFGPGTRLTVL.

The rearrangement joins TRBV29-1 to TRBJ2-7; 7 bases map to TRBD1. The CDR3 is 15 residues long. Germline loops: CDR1 SQVTM, CDR2 ANQGSEA. After removal of 5 bases from V and 3 bases from J, the junction contained 13 bases not matched to a gene. DNA for the CDR3: TGCAGCGTTTTTACAAGGGACAGAAGAAACTACGAGCAGTACTTC. Amino acids: CSVFTRDRRNYEQYF.

This clone was picked up one time. The V and J genes are TRBV7-2 and TRBJ1-2, with 8 bases fitting TRBD1. The CDR3 consists of 14 residues. V trimming: 6 bases; J trimming: 4 bases; junction bases outside the gene matches: 7. In germline, CDR1 is SGHTA, CDR2 FQGNSA. In DNA form, the CDR3 reads TGTGCCAGCAGGAACGGACAGGGTCGCTATGGCTACACCTTC. Protein sequence: CASRNGQGRYGYTF. The full variable domain, completed using reference TRBV7-2 and TRBJ1-2, is GAGVSQSPSNKVTEKGKDVELRCDPISGHTALYWYRQSLGQGLEFLIYFQGNSAPDKSGLPSDRFSAERTGGSVSTLTIQRTQQEDSAVYLCASRNGQGRYGYTFGSGTRLTVV.

The chain recombines TRBV9 with TRBJ1-1; D gene ambiguous. From germline, CDR1 is SGDLS and CDR2 YYNGEE. The CDR3 is 13 amino acids. V was clipped by 6 bases and J by 1 base, with 10 bases between them. The CDR3 loop reads CASKPPSNTEAFF. DNA for the CDR3: TGTGCCAGCAAGCCCCCATCGAACACTGAAGCTTTCTTT.

V gene TRBV7-3 combines with J gene TRBJ2-3, with D maybe TRBD1 (5 bases). The V end lost 5 bases, the J end lost 4 bases, and 13 bases lay between the germline ends. The germline V gene encodes CDR1 SGHTA and CDR2 FQGTGA. The CDR3 has 14 amino acids. CDR3 in amino acids: CASSHQGYADTQYF. In DNA, the CDR3 is TGTGCCAGCAGCCACCAGGGTTATGCAGATACGCAGTATTTT.

The chain recombines TRBV10-2 with TRBJ2-2; D gene unclear. Germline CDR1 WSHSY, CDR2 SAAADI. V shed 6 bases and J shed 0 bases, with 5 bases lying between them. The length of the CDR3 is 13 residues. CDR3 loop: CASRSANTGELFF. The DNA of the CDR3 is TGCGCCAGCAGGTCAGCGAACACCGGGGAGCTGTTTTTT.

The rearrangement links TRBV7-2 to TRBJ1-1; the D gene is possibly TRBD1 (5 bases). The V and J ends lost 1 base and 1 base respectively, with 10 bases between them. This CDR3 spans 15 amino acids. Germline values: CDR1 SGHTA, CDR2 FQGNSA. CDR3 in DNA: TGTGCCAGCAGCTTAGGTGGGGCTTCGAACACTGAAGCTTTCTTT. This encodes CASSLGGASNTEAFF.

V gene TRBV2 combines with J gene TRBJ2-7; D not certain. The CDR3 is 14 residues long. Trimming removed 6 bases at V and 3 bases at J, with 15 bases between. CDR1 is SNHLY, CDR2 FYNNEI, per germline. The CDR3 nucleotides read TGTGCCAGCAGGCCACATCGTACCATCTACGAGCAGTACGTC. Its protein is CASRPHRTIYEQYV.

The chain links TRBV7-3 to TRBJ1-1; unclear D gene. CDR1 is SGHTA, CDR2 FQGTGA, per germline. The CDR3 totals 14 residues. The V gene lost 6 bases and the J gene lost 0 bases, with 11 bases spanning the gap. The CDR3 DNA reads as TGTGCCAGCAGTCCTTCTAACTTGAACACTGAAGCTTTCTTT. It is translated as CASSPSNLNTEAFF.

Written as DNA, the CDR3 is TGTGCCAGCAGCTTACTGATTGCAGGCAGTGAAGCTTTCTTT. Its protein is CASSLLIAGSEAFF. The chain recombines TRBV11-2 with TRBJ1-1; D uncertain. The V gene lost 2 bases and the J gene lost 7 bases, with 14 bases spanning the gap. Germline CDR1 and CDR2: SGHAT and FQNNGV. The CDR3 extends over 14 amino acids.